Each of the 9 T cell receptor beta chains below was sequenced from the same sample in a study of CD8 T cells in ankylosing spondylitis. Each CDR3 protein gets one entry after TCRdb re-called the 5' RACE reads with MiXCR. Here the sample spans a few hundred thousand distinct CDR3 sequences, 20% to 30% being singletons. Sequenced material: blood, either unsorted or a sorted T cell fraction (not recorded which). These receptors were obtained from a male donor with ankylosing spondylitis or in good health (not recorded which).

This clonotype was counted at least ten times. The J gene is TRBJ2-5, the V gene TRBV20-1; weak D call: TRBD2 (7 bases). Per the germline V gene, CDR1 is DFQATT and CDR2 is SNEGSKA (reference sequence). Trimming removed 7 bases from V and 5 bases from J, with 17 bases in between. The CDR3 has 13 amino acids. CDR3 sequence (DNA): TGCAGTGTAGCACTAGCGAGGGGGGAGACCCAGTACTTC. Protein product: CSVALARGETQYF.

The chain links TRBV6-1 to TRBJ1-6, with 8 bases lining up with TRBD1. The length of the CDR3 is 15 residues. The V gene's germline CDR1 is MNHNS and CDR2 SASEGT. Losses at the gene ends were 5 bases for V and 7 bases for J; bases not matched to a gene: 7. The CDR3, as DNA: TGTGCCAGCAGTCCCGACAGGGGAAGAAATTCACCCCTCCACTTT. Its protein is CASSPDRGRNSPLHF.

The rearrangement uses TRBV20-1 and TRBJ2-7; 10 bases agree with TRBD1. V lost 2 bases to trimming and J lost 6 bases; unmatched junction nucleotides: 7. In germline, CDR1 is DFQATT, CDR2 SNEGSKA (reference sequence). There are 14 residues in the CDR3. The CDR3 DNA reads as TGCAGTGCTAGAAGAGCCGGACAGGGGGGCGAGCAGTACTTC. This codes for CSARRAGQGGEQYF.

This clonotype was picked up a small number of times. The CDR3 region has the DNA TGCAGTGCCCGCAAATTGGGGGGCATTCAGTACTTC. It codes for CSARKLGGIQYF. The chain carries TRBV20-1 and TRBJ2-4; TRBD2 is a possible D gene (6 bases). Germline CDR1 DFQATT, CDR2 SNEGSKA (reference sequence). Trimming stripped 6 bases from V and 9 bases from J, with 15 bases between. The CDR3 contains 12 residues.

This chain joins TRBV30 and TRBJ2-3; TRBD2 agrees at 13 bases. V lost 2 bases and J lost 4; bases outside the gene matches: 6. This CDR3 is built from 16 residues. Germline CDR1 and CDR2: GTSNPN and SVGIG (reference sequence). The CDR3 DNA reads TGTGCCTGGAGTCCCCCGGGACTAGCGGGGCCAGATACGCAGTATTTT. Translation: CAWSPPGLAGPDTQYF.

This clonotype was detected only once. V gene TRBV2 combines with J gene TRBJ2-5; a weak D match, TRBD2 (6 bases). The V gene's germline CDR1 is SNHLY and CDR2 FYNNEI. The V end lost 1 base, the J end lost 2 bases, and 17 bases lay between the germline ends. This CDR3 is 17 amino acids long. The CDR3: CASSEGVSARGQETQYF. Written as DNA, the CDR3 is TGTGCCAGCAGTGAAGGGGTTTCAGCGCGGGGTCAAGAGACCCAGTACTTC.

This clonotype was observed many times. The chain carries TRBV28 and TRBJ2-1; D could derive from TRBD1 or TRBD2 (9 bases each). The CDR3 runs 19 residues. Deletions cut 6 bases from V and 7 bases from J, with 31 bases between. Germline V gene data show CDR1 as MDHEN and CDR2 as SYDVKM. The CDR3: CASRLGTGRAGGLGNEQFF. The CDR3 nucleotides read TGTGCCAGCAGACTAGGGACAGGGCGAGCGGGGGGCCTGGGAAATGAGCAGTTCTTC.

The chain combines TRBV5-1 with TRBJ2-3; D remains ambiguous. V lost 0 bases and J lost 0, with 11 bases in between. Germline lookup yields CDR1 SGHRS and CDR2 YFSETQ. The CDR3 has 16 residues. The CDR3 protein is CASSLALTSSTDTQYF. In DNA form, the CDR3 reads TGCGCCAGCAGCTTGGCCTTGACGTCGAGCACAGATACGCAGTATTTT.

The chain is built from TRBV2 and TRBJ1-5, with TRBD1 identical over 7 bases. From germline, CDR1 is SNHLY and CDR2 FYNNEI. The V segment lost 6 bases and the J segment 0 bases; nucleotides outside the gene matches: 14. CDR3 size: 18 residues. CDR3 amino acids: CASRLRQGYSHSNQPQHF. The CDR3 region has the DNA TGTGCCAGCAGACTGCGACAGGGCTATTCCCATAGCAATCAGCCCCAGCATTTT.